Listed below are T cell receptor beta chains from one sample, sequenced in a study of T cells in Graves' hyperthyroidism and ophthalmopathy. TCRdb recomputed calls from the multiplex PCR reads with MiXCR, one row per CDR3 protein. The data contain 300,000 to 450,000 distinct CDR3 sequences, 15% to 18% of them singletons. Sequencing was done on a sample of blood. The receptor set was obtained from a young woman with Graves' hyperthyroidism that later progressed to Graves' ophthalmopathy. Each CDR3 is given with its conserved first and last residue. The D gene is left open where the match is weak. Clone size is stated in some rows and not others, as once, few, many or a class when expanded.

d_gene: TRBD1; v_gene: TRBV29-1; j_gene: TRBJ2-1; abundance: many; CDR3nt: TGCAGCATCCGGGACAGCGTATACAATGAGCAGTTCTTC; CDR3aa: CSIRDSVYNEQFF
d_gene: TRBD1; v_gene: TRBV5-1; j_gene: TRBJ1-2; abundance: many; CDR3nt: TGCGCCAGCAGCTTGGAGGGACAGGGGTTCTATGGCTACACCTTC; CDR3aa: CASSLEGQGFYGYTF
d_gene: TRBD1; v_gene: TRBV20-1; j_gene: TRBJ2-3; abundance: many; CDR3nt: TGCAGTGCTAGACAGGGGGTGACAGATACGCAGTATTTT; CDR3aa: CSARQGVTDTQYF
d_gene: TRBD2; v_gene: TRBV28; j_gene: TRBJ2-7; abundance: NA; CDR3nt: TGTGCCAGCAGCCCTCGGACTAGCGGTTACGAGCAGTGCTTC; CDR3aa: CASSPRTSGYEQCF
d_gene: TRBD1; v_gene: TRBV20-1; j_gene: TRBJ2-7; abundance: many; CDR3nt: TGCAGTGCTGGAAGACAGGGACCAGCCTACGAGCAGTACTTC; CDR3aa: CSAGRQGPAYEQYF
d_gene: TRBD1; v_gene: TRBV4-1; j_gene: TRBJ2-2; abundance: NA; CDR3nt: TGCGCCAGCCAAAGAACAGGGGCGCTTCCCGGGGAGCTGTTTTTT; CDR3aa: CASQRTGALPGELFF
d_gene: TRBD1; v_gene: TRBV6-1; j_gene: TRBJ1-4; abundance: many; CDR3nt: TGTGCCAGCAGGGAGACAGGGGGTGGGGTGGGGGTTGAAAAACTGTTTTTT; CDR3aa: CASRETGGGVGVEKLFF
d_gene: NA; v_gene: TRBV6-2/TRBV6-3; j_gene: TRBJ2-2; abundance: many; CDR3nt: TGTGCCAGCATAAGGCAGGGCCCTTGGACCGGGGAGCTGTTTTTT; CDR3aa: CASIRQGPWTGELFF
d_gene: TRBD2; v_gene: TRBV20-1; j_gene: TRBJ2-7; abundance: many; CDR3nt: TGCAGTGCTAGTCAGACTAGCGGGCCCTACGAGCAGTACTTC; CDR3aa: CSASQTSGPYEQYF
d_gene: NA; v_gene: TRBV2; j_gene: TRBJ1-2; abundance: many; CDR3nt: TGTGCCAGCAAGCGGGACTATGGCTACACCTTC; CDR3aa: CASKRDYGYTF
d_gene: NA; v_gene: TRBV7-2; j_gene: TRBJ1-1; abundance: few; CDR3nt: TGTGCCAGCAGCTTAGTCGACCCTAACACTGAAGCTTTCTTT; CDR3aa: CASSLVDPNTEAFF
d_gene: TRBD1; v_gene: TRBV12-3/TRBV12-4; j_gene: TRBJ2-1; abundance: many; CDR3nt: TGTGCCAGCAGTTTCAGGGGGCACTACAATGAGCAGTTCTTC; CDR3aa: CASSFRGHYNEQFF
d_gene: NA; v_gene: TRBV7-2; j_gene: TRBJ2-1; abundance: NA; CDR3nt: TGTGCCAACAGGTCTAGGGGGTACAATGAGCAGTTCTTC; CDR3aa: CANRSRGYNEQFF
d_gene: TRBD1; v_gene: TRBV28; j_gene: TRBJ2-2; abundance: many; CDR3nt: TGTGCCAGCAGTGGGACAGGGGTGGCCGGGGAGCTGTTTTTT; CDR3aa: CASSGTGVAGELFF
d_gene: NA; v_gene: TRBV4-1; j_gene: TRBJ2-7; abundance: many; CDR3nt: TGCGCCAGCAGCCAAGGGTCAGCCGGCTCCTACGAGCAGTACTTC; CDR3aa: CASSQGSAGSYEQYF
d_gene: TRBD1; v_gene: TRBV18; j_gene: TRBJ2-2; abundance: few; CDR3nt: TGTGCCAGCTCACCTACGAAACAGGGGACGAACACCGGGGAGCTGTTTTTT; CDR3aa: CASSPTKQGTNTGELFF
d_gene: NA; v_gene: TRBV15; j_gene: TRBJ2-3; abundance: many; CDR3nt: TGTGCCACCAGCACACGGGACGGGGGTACAGATACGCAGTATTTT; CDR3aa: CATSTRDGGTDTQYF
d_gene: NA; v_gene: TRBV6-6; j_gene: TRBJ2-5; abundance: many; CDR3nt: TGTGCCAGCAGTTACTCAGGGGACCCCCCGTTCTACTTC; CDR3aa: CASSYSGDPPFYF
d_gene: NA; v_gene: TRBV2; j_gene: TRBJ2-5; abundance: many; CDR3nt: TGTGCCAGCAGCGTGGGGGGCCCAGAGAACCAAGAGACCCAGTACTTC; CDR3aa: CASSVGGPENQETQYF
d_gene: NA; v_gene: TRBV19; j_gene: TRBJ2-1; abundance: NA; CDR3nt: TGTGCCAGTAGTATAAGTGTGGGGTTCGATGAGCAGTTCTTC; CDR3aa: CASSISVGFDEQFF
d_gene: NA; v_gene: TRBV20-1; j_gene: TRBJ2-3; abundance: many; CDR3nt: TGCAGTGCTAGAGTACAGGGCCGAGGGACAGATACGCAGTATTTT; CDR3aa: CSARVQGRGTDTQYF
d_gene: TRBD2; v_gene: TRBV9; j_gene: TRBJ2-1; abundance: NA; CDR3nt: TGTGCCAGCAGCGCTTCCCCCGGGACTAGCGCCTACAATGAGCAGTTCTTC; CDR3aa: CASSASPGTSAYNEQFF
d_gene: NA; v_gene: TRBV5-5; j_gene: TRBJ1-5; abundance: few; CDR3nt: TGTGCCAGCAGCTTTACGGGATATCAGCCCCAGCATTTT; CDR3aa: CASSFTGYQPQHF
d_gene: NA; v_gene: TRBV7-8; j_gene: TRBJ2-7; abundance: many; CDR3nt: TGTGCCAGCAGCTTAGGGTCAGGGCTTAACTACGAGCAGTACTTC; CDR3aa: CASSLGSGLNYEQYF
d_gene: TRBD1; v_gene: TRBV7-2; j_gene: TRBJ1-2; abundance: many; CDR3nt: TGTGCCAGCAGCTTAGCCGGGACAGGGGATCCCCATGGCTACACCTTC; CDR3aa: CASSLAGTGDPHGYTF
d_gene: NA; v_gene: TRBV27; j_gene: TRBJ1-1; abundance: many; CDR3nt: TGTGCCAGCAGTTTAGGAGGGGGCACTGAAGCTTTCTTT; CDR3aa: CASSLGGGTEAFF
d_gene: NA; v_gene: TRBV5-6; j_gene: TRBJ2-7; abundance: few; CDR3nt: TGTGCCAGCAGCGCCGGGGAGACCCATTCCTACGAGCAGTACTTC; CDR3aa: CASSAGETHSYEQYF
d_gene: TRBD1; v_gene: TRBV4-1; j_gene: TRBJ2-5; abundance: NA; CDR3nt: TGCGCCAGCAGCCAAAAGTTTCCGGGACAGGGGGACCAAGAGACCCAGTACTTC; CDR3aa: CASSQKFPGQGDQETQYF
d_gene: TRBD2; v_gene: TRBV3-1; j_gene: TRBJ2-4; abundance: NA; CDR3nt: TGTGCCAGCAGCCGCAGAATCGGACTAGCGGGGACCAAAAACATTCAGTACTTC; CDR3aa: CASSRRIGLAGTKNIQYF
d_gene: NA; v_gene: TRBV20-1; j_gene: TRBJ1-1; abundance: many; CDR3nt: TGCAGTGCTAGAGATGGGCAGGGTTTGAACACTGAAGCTTTCTTT; CDR3aa: CSARDGQGLNTEAFF
d_gene: TRBD1; v_gene: TRBV28; j_gene: TRBJ1-1; abundance: once; CDR3nt: TGTGCCAGCAGAGGACAGGGACCGAACACTGAAGCTTTCTTT; CDR3aa: CASRGQGPNTEAFF
d_gene: NA; v_gene: TRBV7-2; j_gene: TRBJ2-1; abundance: many; CDR3nt: TGTGCCAGCAGCCCCCAGGGGACTACTTACAATGAGCAGTTCTTC; CDR3aa: CASSPQGTTYNEQFF
d_gene: NA; v_gene: TRBV4-3; j_gene: TRBJ2-7; abundance: few; CDR3nt: TGCGCCAGCAGCCAAGGACTTTACTACGAGCAGTACTTC; CDR3aa: CASSQGLYYEQYF
d_gene: NA; v_gene: TRBV7-8; j_gene: TRBJ2-3; abundance: many; CDR3nt: TGTGCCAGCAGCTCCCCCCGGACTAGCACAGATACGCAGTATTTT; CDR3aa: CASSSPRTSTDTQYF
d_gene: NA; v_gene: TRBV3-1; j_gene: TRBJ2-2; abundance: many; CDR3nt: TGTGCCAGCAGCTCACACAACACCGGGGAGCTGTTTTTT; CDR3aa: CASSSHNTGELFF
d_gene: NA; v_gene: TRBV28; j_gene: TRBJ2-2; abundance: many; CDR3nt: TGTGCCAGCAGCCCCTTAGGGACCGCGAACACCGGGGAGCTGTTTTTT; CDR3aa: CASSPLGTANTGELFF
d_gene: NA; v_gene: TRBV20-1; j_gene: TRBJ2-1; abundance: many; CDR3nt: TGCAGGGTGAGTTCGTCGGTGGATGAGCAGTTCTTC; CDR3aa: CRVSSSVDEQFF
d_gene: TRBD2; v_gene: TRBV15; j_gene: TRBJ2-7; abundance: few; CDR3nt: TGTGCCACCAGCAGGAGCGGGATTAAGAGCTACGAGCAGTACTTC; CDR3aa: CATSRSGIKSYEQYF
d_gene: TRBD2; v_gene: TRBV5-6; j_gene: TRBJ2-5; abundance: NA; CDR3nt: TGTGCCAGCAGGGAAAAAGGACTAGCGGGAGGGGGGCAGACCCAGTACTTC; CDR3aa: CASREKGLAGGGQTQYF
d_gene: NA; v_gene: TRBV24-1; j_gene: TRBJ2-3; abundance: NA; CDR3nt: TGTGCCACCACTCGGGTTGCGCAGTATTTT; CDR3aa: CATTRVAQYF
d_gene: NA; v_gene: TRBV4-3; j_gene: TRBJ2-7; abundance: NA; CDR3nt: TGCGCCAGCAGCTACGGGACACTAACCTACGAGCAGTACTTC; CDR3aa: CASSYGTLTYEQYF
d_gene: NA; v_gene: TRBV4-2; j_gene: TRBJ2-1; abundance: few; CDR3nt: TGTGCCAGCAGCCAAGAGAGGGTTCTAGCCCAGGGGCAGTTCTTC; CDR3aa: CASSQERVLAQGQFF
d_gene: NA; v_gene: TRBV5-1; j_gene: TRBJ2-7; abundance: many; CDR3nt: TGCGCCAGCAGCTTAGCCCCCGAGAAACACTACGAGCAGTACTTC; CDR3aa: CASSLAPEKHYEQYF
d_gene: NA; v_gene: TRBV6-2/TRBV6-3; j_gene: TRBJ2-7; abundance: NA; CDR3nt: TGTGCCAGCAGTGAAACAGGGTACTACGAGCAGTACTTC; CDR3aa: CASSETGYYEQYF